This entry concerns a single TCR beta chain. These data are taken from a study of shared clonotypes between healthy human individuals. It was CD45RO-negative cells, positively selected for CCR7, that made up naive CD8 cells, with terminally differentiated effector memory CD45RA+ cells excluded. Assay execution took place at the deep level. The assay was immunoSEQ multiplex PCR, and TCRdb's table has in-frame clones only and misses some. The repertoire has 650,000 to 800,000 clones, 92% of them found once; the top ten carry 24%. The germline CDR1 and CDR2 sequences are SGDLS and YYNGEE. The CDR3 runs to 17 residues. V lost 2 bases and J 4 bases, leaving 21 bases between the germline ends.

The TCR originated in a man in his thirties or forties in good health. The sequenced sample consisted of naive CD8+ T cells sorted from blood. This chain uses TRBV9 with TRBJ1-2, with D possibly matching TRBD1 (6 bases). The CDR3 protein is CASSVYSGGVAPYGYTF. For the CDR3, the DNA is TGTGCCAGCAGCGTCTATAGCGGGGGCGTTGCACCCTATGGCTACACCTTC.